One sample yielded the 19 T cell receptor beta chains listed below, sequenced in a study of blood T cell repertoires in COVID-19. The method was immunoSEQ multiplex PCR; TCRdb's version includes in-frame clones alone and lacks a portion of them. This sample has approximately 100,000 clones, with less than 85% found just once. Sequencing was performed on peripheral blood. These TCRs come from a woman aged 60 to 75 with acute or convalescent COVID-19.

Written as DNA, the CDR3 is TGCGCCAGCAGCCCTAGCGCCGAAAACAATGAGCAGTTCTTC. Encoded protein: CASSPSAENNEQFF. The chain uses TRBV5-1 and TRBJ2-1, with a tentative D call TRBD2 (6 bases). Deletions cut 4 bases from V and 5 bases from J, with 13 bases between. Germline lookup yields CDR1 SGHRS and CDR2 YFSETQ. The CDR3 covers 14 residues.

The V and J genes are TRBV15 and TRBJ2-7; 9 positions agree with TRBD1. This CDR3 region has 18 residues. The junction had 17 bases not matched to a gene; V was cut back by 2 bases and J by 6 bases. In germline, CDR1 is LNHNV, CDR2 YYDKDF (reference sequence). CDR3 in DNA: TGTGCCACCAGCAGAACAGCGATCTCACAGGGGGCAAGAGGCGAGCAGTACTTC. Translated: CATSRTAISQGARGEQYF.

The V call is TRBV4-3, the J call TRBJ1-1; D remains unclear. Germline-derived CDR1 and CDR2 are LGHNA and YSLEER. This CDR3 comprises 15 residues. V was trimmed by 0 bases and J by 7 bases, leaving 15 bases between them. CDR3 amino acids: CASSQDSAGMVEAFF. Written as DNA, the CDR3 is TGCGCCAGCAGCCAAGATAGTGCGGGGATGGTTGAAGCTTTCTTT.

This chain links TRBV18 with TRBJ1-6; D gene ambiguous. The CDR3 length is 13 residues. Trimming shortened V by 2 bases and J by 7 bases, and 6 bases separated the two germline ends. Germline V gene data show CDR1 as KGHSH and CDR2 as LQKENI. CDR3 in amino acids: CASSPGGNSPLHF. The CDR3 region has the DNA TGTGCCAGCTCACCAGGCGGGAATTCACCCCTCCACTTT.

CDR3 sequence reads: CASSLEVRGYTF. DNA for the CDR3: TGTGCCAGCAGCTTAGAAGTTCGGGGCTACACCTTC. The chain recombines TRBV7-9 with TRBJ1-2; D not certain. CDR1 is SEHNR and CDR2 is FQNEAQ in the germline V gene (reference sequence). CDR3 size: 12 residues. V was pared by 1 base and J by 8 bases, with 8 bases between.

This sequence joins TRBV29-1 and TRBJ1-1, with D perhaps matching TRBD1 (5 bases). The germline V gene has CDR1 SQVTM and CDR2 ANQGSEA. The V end lost 7 bases, the J end lost 6 bases, and 12 bases lay between the germline ends. CDR3 length: 11 amino acids. CDR3 bases: TGCAGCGGATTACAGGTTCCTGAAGCTTTCTTT. It is translated as CSGLQVPEAFF.

The chain recombines TRBV10-3 with TRBJ2-1; D may be TRBD1 (7 bases). The CDR3 consists of 17 residues. V gave up 4 bases and J gave up 4 bases, with 20 bases separating them. CDR1 ENHRY and CDR2 SYGVKD come from the germline V gene. CDR3 DNA sequence: TGTGCCATCAGTGGCACCGGAGGGGGCGCGCGGTACAATGAGCAGTTCTTC. This translates into CAISGTGGGARYNEQFF.

The rearrangement joins TRBV10-2 to TRBJ1-6; D uncertain. The CDR3 contains 17 residues. V lost 1 base and J lost 0, with 10 bases in between. The germline V gene encodes CDR1 WSHSY and CDR2 SAAADI. The chain's CDR3 is CASSELASSSYNSPLHF. The CDR3 DNA reads as TGCGCCAGCAGTGAGTTGGCTTCTAGCTCCTATAATTCACCCCTCCACTTT.

This chain joins TRBV7-9 and TRBJ1-1; D not resolved. V was shortened by 1 base and J by 6 bases, with 9 bases between the two germline ends. CDR1 SEHNR and CDR2 FQNEAQ come from the germline V gene (reference sequence). The CDR3 covers 13 residues. CDR3 DNA: TGTGCCAGCAGCTTAGAACACGGGTCTGAAGCTTTCTTT. Translating gives CASSLEHGSEAFF.

Remarks on this clone: Additional DNA sequences in this sample encode the identical CDR3. The genes are TRBV5-1 and TRBJ1-4; D not certain. V was trimmed by 1 base and J by 2 bases, leaving 6 bases between them. CDR1 and CDR2 from the germline V gene are SGHRS and YFSETQ. This CDR3 has 14 amino acids. Here the CDR3 reads CASSLSGTNEKLFF. CDR3 DNA: TGCGCCAGCAGCTTGTCGGGGACTAATGAAAAACTGTTTTTT.

CDR3 residues: CAWSVEVWRQGASGANVLTF. CDR3 nucleotide sequence: TGTGCCTGGAGTGTAGAGGTTTGGAGACAGGGGGCGTCTGGGGCCAACGTCCTGACTTTC. The chain carries TRBV30 and TRBJ2-6, with 10 positions matching TRBD1. The CDR3 consists of 20 residues. The V gene end was trimmed by 0 bases and the J gene end by 1 base; junction bases not matched to a gene: 12. Per the germline V gene, CDR1 is GTSNPN and CDR2 is SVGIG (reference sequence).

V usage is TRBV28 and J usage is TRBJ1-5; maybe TRBD1 (5 bases). CDR3 size: 13 residues. CDR1 is MDHEN and CDR2 is SYDVKM in the germline V gene. V was shortened by 6 bases and J by 7 bases, with 13 bases between the two germline ends. The CDR3 nucleotides read TGTGCCAGCAGGTCCCAGGGCCTCCAGCCCCAGCATTTT. This encodes CASRSQGLQPQHF.

The CDR3 here is CASSPGSASAWETQYF. The CDR3 DNA is TGCGCCAGCAGCCCCGGGTCGGCTAGCGCCTGGGAGACCCAGTACTTC. This rearrangement joins TRBV4-1 to TRBJ2-5; D may be TRBD2 (6 bases). Germline V gives CDR1 MGHRA, CDR2 YSYEKL. Trimming removed 4 bases at V and 5 bases at J, with 20 bases between. The length of the CDR3 is 16 residues.

The chain links TRBV18 to TRBJ2-7; 7 positions match TRBD2. The germline CDR1 and CDR2 sequences are KGHSH and LQKENI. The J segment lost 4 bases and the V segment lost 4 bases, leaving 10 bases of the junction unmatched. The CDR3 is made up of 15 amino acids. This chain's CDR3 is CASSRDSSGPYEQYF. The CDR3, as DNA: TGTGCCAGCTCACGCGACTCTAGCGGTCCTTACGAGCAGTACTTC.

The chain recombines TRBV7-9 with TRBJ2-7, with D perhaps matching TRBD1 (5 bases). Germline loops: CDR1 SEHNR, CDR2 FQNEAQ (reference sequence). CDR3 length: 17 residues. The V and J ends lost 1 base and 2 bases respectively, with 18 bases between them. In DNA, the CDR3 is TGTGCCAGCAGCTTAGGTGAGACAGAAGGCCCTCCCTACGAGCAGTACTTC. As protein: CASSLGETEGPPYEQYF. The variable domain in full, with the rest retrieved from reference TRBV7-9 and TRBJ2-7, is DTGVSQNPRHKITKRGQNVTFRCDPISEHNRLYWYRQTLGQGPEFLTYFQNEAQLEKSRLLSDRFSAERPKGSFSTLEIQRTEQGDSAMYLCASSLGETEGPPYEQYFGPGTRLTVT.

The chain carries TRBV4-3 and TRBJ1-3, with TRBD1 as a possible D gene (5 bases). The ends were cut back, 9 bases at V and 0 bases at J, with 15 bases in the middle. The CDR3 has 15 amino acids. The germline gives CDR1 LGHNA, CDR2 YSLEER. CDR3 sequence reads: CASAQDTYSGNTIYF. CDR3 bases: TGCGCCAGTGCGCAGGACACCTACTCTGGAAACACCATATATTTT.

The gene calls are TRBV4-3 and TRBJ2-7; TRBD2 matches 7 bases. This CDR3 has 14 residues. The V segment lost 0 bases and the J segment 3 bases; nucleotides outside the gene matches: 2. Germline V gene data show CDR1 as LGHNA and CDR2 as YSLEER. In DNA form, the CDR3 reads TGCGCCAGCAGCCAAGATCAGCGGGGCTACGAGCAGTACTTC. Its protein is CASSQDQRGYEQYF.

The genes are TRBV24-1 and TRBJ2-1; 9 bases are a match to TRBD1. The CDR3 sequence is 18 residues long. Germline CDR1 KGHDR, CDR2 SFDVKD. J gave up 4 bases and V 2 bases, and 11 bases lay outside the gene matches. The CDR3 DNA reads as TGTGCCACCAGTGATTCGACAGGGGGAGGAGGAGGGTACAATGAGCAGTTCTTC. Translating gives CATSDSTGGGGGYNEQFF.

This clone came up once. V and J are TRBV28 and TRBJ2-5; 7 nucleotides agree with TRBD1. The V and J ends lost 4 bases and 1 base, in that order; junction bases with no gene match: 6. CDR3 length: 15 residues. CDR1 is MDHEN and CDR2 is SYDVKM in the germline V gene. CDR3 bases: TGTGCCAGCAGTTCCACAGGGGCGCCCCAAGAGACCCAGTACTTC. Translating gives CASSSTGAPQETQYF.